What follows describes a single T cell receptor (beta chain). This entry is derived from a study of blood T cell repertoires in COVID-19. One Seattle source followed patients from active infection through their disease course. Sequencing was performed with immunoSEQ multiplex PCR; in TCRdb, only in-frame clones are kept and a portion is missing. Found here are about 60,000 clones, approximately 88% of them singletons; the top ten hold 10% to 13%. What was sequenced was peripheral blood. The sequence came from a man aged 25 to 45 with COVID-19, enrolled during active disease.

CDR3 nucleotides: TGCGCCAGCAGCCAAGGACTAGCGGGACCCTACGAGCAGTACTTC. It codes for CASSQGLAGPYEQYF. V gene TRBV4-3 combines with J gene TRBJ2-7, with 11 nucleotides matching TRBD2. CDR1 LGHNA and CDR2 YSLEER come from the germline V gene. The ends lost 1 base at V and 2 bases at J; junction bases unmatched: 1. The CDR3 extends over 15 amino acids.